The 12 T cell receptor beta chains below were found in one sample sequenced in a study of OX40 agonist ivuxolimab in advanced cancers. Method: immunoSEQ multiplex PCR; TCRdb's copy keeps in-frame clones and lacks some. The sample contains 60,000 to 80,000 clones, 75% to 85% of which appear only once. The input for sequencing was CD4+ or CD8+ T cells sorted from blood, taken in a trial of the OX40 agonist ivuxolimab. These receptors originate from an adult with an advanced solid tumor such as melanoma, head and neck, liver or kidney cancer.

V usage is TRBV4-2 and J usage is TRBJ2-1, with 13 bases fitting TRBD2. The CDR3 runs to 18 residues. Germline CDR1 and CDR2: LGHNA and YNFKEQ. With V trimmed by 1 base and J by 9 bases, 12 bases remained unmatched. CDR3 bases: TGTGCCAGCAGCCAAGGTTTGGTGGGGACTAGCGGGAAACTTGAGCAGTTCTTC. Its translation: CASSQGLVGTSGKLEQFF.

The rearrangement links TRBV13 to TRBJ2-2; D may be TRBD1 (5 bases). V was trimmed by 9 bases and J by 4 bases, leaving 12 bases between them. The CDR3 has 13 amino acids. Looked up from germline, CDR1 is PRHDT and CDR2 is FYEKMQ (reference sequence). The CDR3 loop is CASTRRGTGELFF. CDR3 nucleotide sequence: TGTGCCAGTACGCGAAGGGGCACCGGGGAGCTGTTTTTT.

The chain recombines TRBV25-1 with TRBJ2-7, with a weak D call TRBD2 (6 bases). Germline V gene data show CDR1 as MGHDK and CDR2 as SYGVNS. Trimming left V 5 bases short and J 4 bases short, with 15 bases between. The CDR3 runs to 14 residues. For the CDR3, the DNA is TGTGCCAGCAGTAGACGGGAGTCAATATACGAGCAGTACTTC. Its protein product is CASSRRESIYEQYF.

CDR3 in DNA: TGCAGCGTCGCCAGGGTCGAAAATGAGCAGTTCTTC. Its translation: CSVARVENEQFF. The chain combines TRBV29-1 with TRBJ2-1; a weak D match, TRBD1 (5 bases). Germline-derived CDR1 and CDR2 are SQVTM and ANQGSEA. The CDR3 runs 12 residues. Trimming removed 6 bases from V and 7 bases from J, with 13 bases in between.

The chain joins TRBV6-1 to TRBJ1-2, with 8 bases aligning to TRBD1. Germline V gene sequence: CDR1 MNHNS, CDR2 SASEGT. V was pared by 4 bases and J by 4 bases, with 5 bases of the junction left unmatched. The length of the CDR3 is 14 residues. The CDR3 loop is CASSAGQVVYGYTF. DNA of the CDR3: TGTGCCAGCAGTGCGGGACAGGTTGTCTATGGCTACACCTTC.

V is TRBV13 and J is TRBJ2-5, with 8 bases aligning to TRBD2. The V and J ends lost 2 bases and 5 bases, in that order; junction bases with no gene match: 19. This CDR3 spans 19 amino acids. Germline V gene lookup returns CDR1 PRHDT and CDR2 FYEKMQ (reference sequence). The CDR3, as DNA: TGTGCCAGCAGCTTATCGATTTCAACTAGCGGAGTCCTTTTCGAGACCCAGTACTTC. It yields the protein CASSLSISTSGVLFETQYF. The full variable domain, with the rest looked up from reference TRBV13 and TRBJ2-5, is AAGVIQSPRHLIKEKRETATLKCYPIPRHDTVYWYQQGPGQDPQFLISFYEKMQSDKGSIPDRFSAQQFSDYHSELNMSSLELGDSALYFCASSLSISTSGVLFETQYFGPGTRLLVL.

This chain links TRBV5-1 with TRBJ2-2, with 7 bases matching TRBD1. Germline lookup yields CDR1 SGHRS and CDR2 YFSETQ. The V segment lost 4 bases and the J segment 2 bases; nucleotides outside the gene matches: 5. The CDR3 extends over 15 amino acids. CDR3: CASSERQGNTGELFF. The CDR3 DNA reads as TGCGCCAGCAGCGAACGACAGGGTAACACCGGGGAGCTGTTTTTT. The variable domain in full, completed from reference TRBV5-1 and TRBJ2-2, reads KAGVTQTPRYLIKTRGQQVTLSCSPISGHRSVSWYQQTPGQGLQFLFEYFSETQRNKGNFPGRFSGRQFSNSRSEMNVSTLELGDSALYLCASSERQGNTGELFFGEGSRLTVL.

The rearrangement joins TRBV6-4 to TRBJ1-1, with a weak D call TRBD1 (6 bases). The CDR3 has 16 amino acids. With 9 bases removed from V and 0 bases from J, the gap between germline ends came to 20 bases. CDR1 MRHNA and CDR2 SNTAGT come from the germline V gene. CDR3 nucleotide sequence: TGTGCCAGGAGGCCGAGGGGGAACGTGATGAACACTGAAGCTTTCTTT. Its translation: CARRPRGNVMNTEAFF.

This clone came up a few times. This chain connects TRBV29-1 to TRBJ2-5; unclear D gene. V shed 5 bases and J shed 3 bases, with 13 bases lying between them. In germline, CDR1 is SQVTM, CDR2 ANQGSEA. There are 13 residues in the CDR3. CDR3 in DNA: TGCAGCGTTTCTTACACCTTCGAAGAGACCCAGTACTTC. Protein sequence: CSVSYTFEETQYF.

V and J are TRBV27 and TRBJ1-1; D remains ambiguous. The V and J ends lost 7 bases and 3 bases respectively, with 12 bases between them. The CDR3 is 13 residues long. Germline V gene lookup returns CDR1 MNHEY and CDR2 SMNVEV (reference sequence). The CDR3 here is CASTPHGDTEAFF. In DNA form, the CDR3 reads TGTGCCAGCACCCCCCACGGAGACACTGAAGCTTTCTTT.

V gene TRBV7-9 combines with J gene TRBJ2-2, with D perhaps TRBD1 (5 bases). CDR1 and CDR2 (germline): SEHNR, FQNEAQ (reference sequence). This CDR3 has 19 residues. V shed 2 bases and J shed 0 bases, with 19 bases lying between them. CDR3 in amino acids: CASSLRRNRARANTGELFF. The CDR3 bases are TGTGCCAGCAGCTTAAGGAGAAATCGCGCCAGGGCGAACACCGGGGAGCTGTTTTTT. The full variable domain, its missing parts supplied by reference TRBV7-9 and TRBJ2-2, is DTGVSQNPRHKITKRGQNVTFRCDPISEHNRLYWYRQTLGQGPEFLTYFQNEAQLEKSRLLSDRFSAERPKGSFSTLEIQRTEQGDSAMYLCASSLRRNRARANTGELFFGEGSRLTVL.

The rearrangement joins TRBV5-1 to TRBJ2-1; tentative D call: TRBD1 (6 bases). There are 14 residues in the CDR3. Looked up from germline, CDR1 is SGHRS and CDR2 is YFSETQ. V lost 4 bases to trimming and J lost 5 bases, with 13 bases between them. CDR3 sequence (DNA): TGCGCCAGCAGCGGGGGATCAGGGGACAATGAGCAGTTCTTC. Translation gives CASSGGSGDNEQFF.